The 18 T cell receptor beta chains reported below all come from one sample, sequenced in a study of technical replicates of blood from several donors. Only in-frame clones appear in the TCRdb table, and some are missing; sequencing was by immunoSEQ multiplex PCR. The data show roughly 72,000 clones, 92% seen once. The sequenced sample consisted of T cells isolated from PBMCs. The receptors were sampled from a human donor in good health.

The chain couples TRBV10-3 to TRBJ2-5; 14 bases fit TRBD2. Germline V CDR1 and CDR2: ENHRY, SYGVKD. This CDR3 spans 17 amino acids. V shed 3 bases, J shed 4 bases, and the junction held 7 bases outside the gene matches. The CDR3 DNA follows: TGTGCCATCAGTGATAATGCCGGGACTAGCGGGAGAGAGACCCAGTACTTC. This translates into CAISDNAGTSGRETQYF.

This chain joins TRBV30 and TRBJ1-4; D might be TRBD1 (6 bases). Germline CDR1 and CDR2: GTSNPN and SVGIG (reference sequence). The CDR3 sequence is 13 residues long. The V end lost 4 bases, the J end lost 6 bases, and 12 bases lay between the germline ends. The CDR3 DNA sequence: TGTGCCTGGACGAGGACAGTAGATGAAAAACTGTTTTTT. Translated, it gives CAWTRTVDEKLFF.

CDR3 nucleotides: TGTGCCAGCTCACCGTATACCGGGACATTTTTGTACGAGCAGTACTTC. It translates to CASSPYTGTFLYEQYF. V is TRBV18 and J is TRBJ2-7; TRBD1 might be the D (6 bases). V lost 3 bases and J lost 4, with 19 bases in between. Germline assignment: CDR1 KGHSH and CDR2 LQKENI. The CDR3 loop spans 16 amino acids.

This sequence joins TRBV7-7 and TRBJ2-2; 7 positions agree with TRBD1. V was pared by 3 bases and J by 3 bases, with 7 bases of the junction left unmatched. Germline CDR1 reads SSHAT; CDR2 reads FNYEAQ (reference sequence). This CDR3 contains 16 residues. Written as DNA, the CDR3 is TGTGCCAGCAGCTTTGCCGGGACAGCCGACACCGGGGAGCTGTTTTTT. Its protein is CASSFAGTADTGELFF.

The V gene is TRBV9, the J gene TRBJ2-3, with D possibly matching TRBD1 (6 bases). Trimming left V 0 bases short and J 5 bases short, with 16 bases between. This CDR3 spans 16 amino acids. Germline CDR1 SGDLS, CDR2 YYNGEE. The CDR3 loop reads CASSVGQNRVRDTQYF. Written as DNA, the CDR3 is TGTGCCAGCAGCGTAGGGCAGAACAGGGTTCGAGATACGCAGTATTTT. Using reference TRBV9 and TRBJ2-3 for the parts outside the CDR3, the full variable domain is DSGVTQTPKHLITATGQRVTLRCSPRSGDLSVYWYQQSLDQGLQFLIQYYNGEERAKGNILERFSAQQFPDLHSELNLSSLELGDSALYFCASSVGQNRVRDTQYFGPGTRLTVL.

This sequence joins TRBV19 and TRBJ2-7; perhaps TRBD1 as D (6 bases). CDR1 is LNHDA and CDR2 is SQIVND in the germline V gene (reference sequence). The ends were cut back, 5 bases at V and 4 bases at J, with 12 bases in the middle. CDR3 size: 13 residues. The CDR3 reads CASSEQGRYEQYF. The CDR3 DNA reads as TGTGCCAGTAGTGAACAGGGCCGATACGAGCAGTACTTC.

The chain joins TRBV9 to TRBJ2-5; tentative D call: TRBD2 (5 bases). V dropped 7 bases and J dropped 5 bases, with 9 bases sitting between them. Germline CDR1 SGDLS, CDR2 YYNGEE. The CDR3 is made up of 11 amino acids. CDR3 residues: CASGSFETQYF. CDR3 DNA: TGTGCCAGCGGGAGTTTCGAGACCCAGTACTTC.

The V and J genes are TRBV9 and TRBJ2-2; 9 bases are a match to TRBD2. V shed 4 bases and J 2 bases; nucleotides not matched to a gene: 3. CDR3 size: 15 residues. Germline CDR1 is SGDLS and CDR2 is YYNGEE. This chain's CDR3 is CASSWTSVNTGELFF. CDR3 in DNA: TGTGCCAGCAGCTGGACTAGCGTAAACACCGGGGAGCTGTTTTTT.

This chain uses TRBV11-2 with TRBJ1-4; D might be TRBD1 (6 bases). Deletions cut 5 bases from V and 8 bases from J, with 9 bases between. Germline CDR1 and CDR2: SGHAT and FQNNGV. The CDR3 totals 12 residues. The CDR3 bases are TGTGCCAGCAGCCGAGACAGGGAAAAACTGTTTTTT. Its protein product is CASSRDREKLFF.

The CDR3 reads CASGRTSADTQYF. The CDR3 DNA reads as TGTGCCAGCGGGAGGACTAGCGCAGATACGCAGTATTTT. The chain combines TRBV11-2 with TRBJ2-3, with 9 bases that match TRBD2. With 8 bases clipped from V and 4 bases from J, the junction kept 4 bases outside the gene matches. The germline V gene has CDR1 SGHAT and CDR2 FQNNGV. This CDR3 is 13 amino acids long.

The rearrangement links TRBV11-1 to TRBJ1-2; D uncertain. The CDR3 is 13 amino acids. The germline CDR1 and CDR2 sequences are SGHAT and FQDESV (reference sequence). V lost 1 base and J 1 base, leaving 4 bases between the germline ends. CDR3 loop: CASSLGGNYGYTF. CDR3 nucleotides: TGTGCCAGCAGCTTAGGAGGTAACTATGGCTACACCTTC.

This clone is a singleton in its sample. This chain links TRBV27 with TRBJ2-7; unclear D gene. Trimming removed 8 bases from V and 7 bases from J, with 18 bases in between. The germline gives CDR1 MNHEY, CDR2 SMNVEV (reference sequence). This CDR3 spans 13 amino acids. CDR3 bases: TGTGCCAGCTGGGCAGGCCTCCTACGAGAGCAGTACTTC. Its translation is CASWAGLLREQYF.

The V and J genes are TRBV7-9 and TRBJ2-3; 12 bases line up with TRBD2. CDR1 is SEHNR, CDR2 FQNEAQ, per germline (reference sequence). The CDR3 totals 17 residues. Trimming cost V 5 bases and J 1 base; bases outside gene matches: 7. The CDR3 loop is CASSPRLAGVRTDTQYF. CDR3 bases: TGTGCCAGCAGCCCCCGACTAGCGGGAGTCCGCACAGATACGCAGTATTTT.

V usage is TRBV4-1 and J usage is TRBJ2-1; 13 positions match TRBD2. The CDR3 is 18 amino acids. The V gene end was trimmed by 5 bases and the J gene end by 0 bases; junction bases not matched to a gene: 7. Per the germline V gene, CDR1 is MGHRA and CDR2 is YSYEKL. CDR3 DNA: TGCGCCAGCAGCTTTCGGACTAGCGGGAGCCACTCCTACAATGAGCAGTTCTTC. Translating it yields CASSFRTSGSHSYNEQFF.

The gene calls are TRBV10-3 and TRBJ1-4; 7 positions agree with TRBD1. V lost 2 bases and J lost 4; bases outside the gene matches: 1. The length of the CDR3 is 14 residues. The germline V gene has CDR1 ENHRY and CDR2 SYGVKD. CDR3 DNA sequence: TGTGCCATCAGTGAGGACAGGGATAATGAAAAACTGTTTTTT. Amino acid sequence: CAISEDRDNEKLFF.

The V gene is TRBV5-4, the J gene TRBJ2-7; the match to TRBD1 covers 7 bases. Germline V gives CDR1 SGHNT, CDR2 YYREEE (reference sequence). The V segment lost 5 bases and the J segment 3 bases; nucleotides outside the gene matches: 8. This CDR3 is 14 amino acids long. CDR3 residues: CASSRGLGDYEQYF. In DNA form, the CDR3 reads TGTGCCAGCAGTAGGGGGCTAGGAGACTACGAGCAGTACTTC.

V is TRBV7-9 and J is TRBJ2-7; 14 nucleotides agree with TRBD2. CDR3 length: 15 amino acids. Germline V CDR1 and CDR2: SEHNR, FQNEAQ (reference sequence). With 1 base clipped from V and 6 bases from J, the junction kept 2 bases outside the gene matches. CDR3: CASSLEGLAGAEQYF. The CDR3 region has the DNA TGTGCCAGCAGCTTAGAGGGACTAGCGGGAGCCGAGCAGTACTTC.

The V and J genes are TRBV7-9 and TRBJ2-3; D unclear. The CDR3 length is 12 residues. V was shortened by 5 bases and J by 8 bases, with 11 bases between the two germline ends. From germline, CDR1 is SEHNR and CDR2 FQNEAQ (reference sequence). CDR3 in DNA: TGTGCCAGCAGCACCCAAATTAGTACGCAGTATTTT. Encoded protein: CASSTQISTQYF.